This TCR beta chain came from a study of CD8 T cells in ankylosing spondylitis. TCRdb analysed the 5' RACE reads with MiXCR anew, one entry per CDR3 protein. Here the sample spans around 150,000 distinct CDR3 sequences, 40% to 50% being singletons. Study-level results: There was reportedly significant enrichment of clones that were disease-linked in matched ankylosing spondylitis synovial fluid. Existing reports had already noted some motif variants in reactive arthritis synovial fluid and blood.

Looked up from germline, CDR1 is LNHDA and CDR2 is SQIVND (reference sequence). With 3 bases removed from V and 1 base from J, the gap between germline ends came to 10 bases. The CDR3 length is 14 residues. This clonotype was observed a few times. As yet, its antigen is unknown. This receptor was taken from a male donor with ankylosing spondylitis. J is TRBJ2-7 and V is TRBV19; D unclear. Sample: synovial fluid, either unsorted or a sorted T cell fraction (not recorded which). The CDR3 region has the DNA TGTGCCAGTAGTATTATCCCAGATTCCTACGAGCAGTACTTC. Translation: CASSIIPDSYEQYF.